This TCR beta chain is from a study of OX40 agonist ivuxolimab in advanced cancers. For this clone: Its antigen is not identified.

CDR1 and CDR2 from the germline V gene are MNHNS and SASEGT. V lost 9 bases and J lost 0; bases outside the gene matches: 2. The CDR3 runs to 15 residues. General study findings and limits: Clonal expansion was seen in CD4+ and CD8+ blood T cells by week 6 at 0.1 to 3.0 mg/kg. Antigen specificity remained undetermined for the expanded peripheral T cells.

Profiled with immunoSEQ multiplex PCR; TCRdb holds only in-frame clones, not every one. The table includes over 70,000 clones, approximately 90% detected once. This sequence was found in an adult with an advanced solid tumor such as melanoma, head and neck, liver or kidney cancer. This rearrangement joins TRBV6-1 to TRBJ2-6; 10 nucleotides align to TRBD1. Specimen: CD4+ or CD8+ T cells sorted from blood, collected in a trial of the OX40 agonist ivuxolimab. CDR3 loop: CASRQGASGANVLTF. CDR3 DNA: TGTGCCAGTCGACAGGGGGCCTCTGGGGCCAACGTCCTGACTTTC.